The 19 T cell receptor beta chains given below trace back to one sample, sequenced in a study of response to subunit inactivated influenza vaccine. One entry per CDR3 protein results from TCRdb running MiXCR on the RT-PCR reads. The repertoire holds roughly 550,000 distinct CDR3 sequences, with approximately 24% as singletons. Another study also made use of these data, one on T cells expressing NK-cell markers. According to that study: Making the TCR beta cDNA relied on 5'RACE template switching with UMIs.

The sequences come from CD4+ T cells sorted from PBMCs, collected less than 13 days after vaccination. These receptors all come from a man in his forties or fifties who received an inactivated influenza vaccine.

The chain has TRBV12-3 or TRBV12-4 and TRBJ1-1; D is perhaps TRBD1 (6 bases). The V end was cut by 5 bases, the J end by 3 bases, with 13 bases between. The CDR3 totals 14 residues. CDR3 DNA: TGTGCCAGCAGTGCCTCAGGGGCGTACACTGAAGCTTTCTTT. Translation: CASSASGAYTEAFF.

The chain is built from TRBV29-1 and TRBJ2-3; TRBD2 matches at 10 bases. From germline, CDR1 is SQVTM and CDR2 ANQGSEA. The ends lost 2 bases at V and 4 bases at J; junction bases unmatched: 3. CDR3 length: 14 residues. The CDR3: CSVETSGAADTQYF. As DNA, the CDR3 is TGCAGCGTTGAAACTAGCGGGGCGGCAGATACGCAGTATTTT.

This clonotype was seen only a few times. The DNA for the CDR3 is TGCAGTGCTACGTTACTAGCGGGAGGGGATGAGCAGTACTTC. Translated, it gives CSATLLAGGDEQYF. The rearrangement uses TRBV20-1 and TRBJ2-7; 13 positions match TRBD2. The germline CDR1 and CDR2 sequences are DFQATT and SNEGSKA (reference sequence). This CDR3 comprises 14 residues. V lost 4 bases and J lost 7; bases outside the gene matches: 7.

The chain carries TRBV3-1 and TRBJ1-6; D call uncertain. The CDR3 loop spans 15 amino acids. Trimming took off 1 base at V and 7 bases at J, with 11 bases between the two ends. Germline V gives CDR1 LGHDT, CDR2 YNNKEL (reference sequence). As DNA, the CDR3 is TGTGCCAGCAGCCAAGGAAATCTACCGAATTCACCCCTCCACTTT. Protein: CASSQGNLPNSPLHF.

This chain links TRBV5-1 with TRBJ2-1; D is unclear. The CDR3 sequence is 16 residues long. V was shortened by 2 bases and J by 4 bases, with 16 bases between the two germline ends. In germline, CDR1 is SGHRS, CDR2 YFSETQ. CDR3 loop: CASSLGYGQSYNEQFF. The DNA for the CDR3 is TGCGCCAGCAGCTTAGGGTATGGGCAGTCTTACAATGAGCAGTTCTTC.

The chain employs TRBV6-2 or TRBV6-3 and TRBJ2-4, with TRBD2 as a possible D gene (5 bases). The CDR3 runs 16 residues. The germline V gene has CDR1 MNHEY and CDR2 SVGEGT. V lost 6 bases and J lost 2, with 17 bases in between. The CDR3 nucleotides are TGTGCCAGCAGCCCTACTAGTTCCGGGACCAAAAACATTCAGTACTTC. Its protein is CASSPTSSGTKNIQYF.

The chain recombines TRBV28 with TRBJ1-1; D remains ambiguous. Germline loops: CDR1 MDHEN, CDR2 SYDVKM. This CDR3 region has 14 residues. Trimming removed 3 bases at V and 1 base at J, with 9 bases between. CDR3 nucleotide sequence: TGTGCCAGCAGTTTTGTTAGCAGGAACACTGAAGCTTTCTTT. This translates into CASSFVSRNTEAFF.

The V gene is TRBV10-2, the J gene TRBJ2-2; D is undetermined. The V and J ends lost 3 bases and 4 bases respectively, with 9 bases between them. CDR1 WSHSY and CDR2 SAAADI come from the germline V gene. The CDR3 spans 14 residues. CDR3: CASSDEQRTGELFF. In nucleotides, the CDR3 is TGCGCCAGCAGTGACGAACAGCGCACCGGGGAGCTGTTTTTT.

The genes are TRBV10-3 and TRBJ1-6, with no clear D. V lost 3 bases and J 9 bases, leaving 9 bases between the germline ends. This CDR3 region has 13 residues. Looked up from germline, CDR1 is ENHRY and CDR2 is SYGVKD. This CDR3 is CAISEIGSSPLHF. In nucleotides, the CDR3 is TGTGCCATCAGTGAAATTGGGTCTTCACCCCTCCACTTT.

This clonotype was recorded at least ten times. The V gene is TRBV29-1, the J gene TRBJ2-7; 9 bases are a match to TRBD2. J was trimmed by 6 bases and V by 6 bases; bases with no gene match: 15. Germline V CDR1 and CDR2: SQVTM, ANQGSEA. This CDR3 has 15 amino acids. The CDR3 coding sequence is TGCAGCGTCGTAAGGGTAGGCGGGGGGGGCAGCGAGCAGTACTTC. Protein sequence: CSVVRVGGGGSEQYF.

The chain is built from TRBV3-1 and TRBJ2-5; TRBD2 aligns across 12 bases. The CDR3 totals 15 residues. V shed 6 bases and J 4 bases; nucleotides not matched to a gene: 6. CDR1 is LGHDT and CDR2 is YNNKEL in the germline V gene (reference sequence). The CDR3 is CASRQILAGGETQYF. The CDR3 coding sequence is TGTGCCAGCAGACAAATACTAGCGGGGGGAGAGACCCAGTACTTC.

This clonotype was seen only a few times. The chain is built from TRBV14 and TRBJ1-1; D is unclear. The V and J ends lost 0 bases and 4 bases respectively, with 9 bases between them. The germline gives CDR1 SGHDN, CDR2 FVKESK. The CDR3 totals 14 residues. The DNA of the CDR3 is TGTGCCAGCAGCCAAGAGGTGGTCCGCACTGAAGCTTTCTTT. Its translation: CASSQEVVRTEAFF.

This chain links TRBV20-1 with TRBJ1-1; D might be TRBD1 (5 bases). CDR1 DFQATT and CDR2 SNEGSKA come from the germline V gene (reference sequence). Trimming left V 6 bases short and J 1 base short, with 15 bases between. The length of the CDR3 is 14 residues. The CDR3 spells CSAPVGGTNTEAFF. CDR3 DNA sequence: TGCAGTGCGCCCGTAGGCGGGACGAACACTGAAGCTTTCTTT.

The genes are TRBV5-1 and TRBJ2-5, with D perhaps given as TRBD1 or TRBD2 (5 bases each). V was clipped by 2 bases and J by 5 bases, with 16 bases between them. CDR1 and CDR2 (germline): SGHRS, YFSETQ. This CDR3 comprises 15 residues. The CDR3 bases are TGCGCCAGCAGCTTAGACGGGACCGCCGAGGAGACCCAGTACTTC. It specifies CASSLDGTAEETQYF.

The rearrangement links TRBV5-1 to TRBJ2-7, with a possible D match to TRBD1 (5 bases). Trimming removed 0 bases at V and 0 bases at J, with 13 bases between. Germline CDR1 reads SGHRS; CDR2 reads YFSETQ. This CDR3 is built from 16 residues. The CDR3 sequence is CASSLGQGAVSYEQYF. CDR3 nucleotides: TGCGCCAGCAGCTTGGGGCAGGGCGCCGTCTCCTACGAGCAGTACTTC.

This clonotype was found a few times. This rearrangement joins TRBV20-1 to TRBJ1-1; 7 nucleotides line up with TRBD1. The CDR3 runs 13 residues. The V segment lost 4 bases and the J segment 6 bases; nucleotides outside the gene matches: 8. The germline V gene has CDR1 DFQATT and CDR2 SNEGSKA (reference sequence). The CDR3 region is CSAILPQGAEAFF. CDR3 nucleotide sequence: TGCAGTGCTATTCTCCCTCAGGGGGCTGAAGCTTTCTTT.

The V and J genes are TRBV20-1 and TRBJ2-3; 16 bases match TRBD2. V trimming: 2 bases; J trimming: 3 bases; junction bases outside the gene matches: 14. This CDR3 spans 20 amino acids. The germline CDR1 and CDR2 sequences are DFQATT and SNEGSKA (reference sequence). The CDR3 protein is CSARPLLAGTSGRGTDTQYF. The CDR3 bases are TGCAGTGCTAGACCTTTATTGGCCGGGACTAGCGGGAGGGGGACAGATACGCAGTATTTT.

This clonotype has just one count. CDR3 region: CASSPRQAVEAFF. CDR3 coding DNA: TGTGCCAGCAGCCCACGTCAAGCCGTGGAAGCTTTCTTT. The gene calls are TRBV3-1 and TRBJ1-1, with unresolved D. The CDR3 consists of 13 residues. The germline V gene encodes CDR1 LGHDT and CDR2 YNNKEL (reference sequence). Deletions cut 4 bases from V and 8 bases from J, with 14 bases between.

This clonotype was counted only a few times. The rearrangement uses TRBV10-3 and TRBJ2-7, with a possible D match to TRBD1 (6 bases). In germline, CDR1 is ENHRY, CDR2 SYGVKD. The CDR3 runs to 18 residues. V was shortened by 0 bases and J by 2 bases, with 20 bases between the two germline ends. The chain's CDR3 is CAISESARGLDRAYEQYF. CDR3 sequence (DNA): TGTGCCATCAGTGAGTCAGCCAGGGGTTTGGATAGGGCCTACGAGCAGTACTTC.